One and the same sample provided the 31 T cell receptor beta chains below, sequenced in a study of control samples from healthy donors and cancer patients. TCRdb's table, derived via immunoSEQ multiplex PCR, lists solely in-frame clones and lacks some. The data contain about 120,000 clones, about nine tenths of them singletons. The source material was blood. The receptors here all came from a man aged 35 to 55 in good health.

The CDR3 reads CAISGWAGRSSDTQYF. For the CDR3, the DNA is TGTGCCATCAGTGGATGGGCCGGACGATCATCAGATACGCAGTATTTT. The chain is built from TRBV10-3 and TRBJ2-3; unclear D gene. The CDR3 consists of 16 residues. CDR1 and CDR2 from the germline V gene are ENHRY and SYGVKD. V lost 4 bases and J lost 4, with 18 bases in between.

The CDR3 DNA sequence: TGCGCCAGCAGCACCACAGGGAACTCTGGAAACACCATATATTTT. The encoded protein is CASSTTGNSGNTIYF. V and J are TRBV4-1 and TRBJ1-3; possibly TRBD1 for D (6 bases). V was clipped by 5 bases and J by 0 bases, with 11 bases between them. The germline gives CDR1 MGHRA, CDR2 YSYEKL. The CDR3 contains 15 residues.

V is TRBV4-1 and J is TRBJ2-5, with TRBD1 matching 10 bases. The CDR3 is 19 amino acids. V was clipped by 4 bases and J by 0 bases; unmatched bases: 14. CDR1 is MGHRA, CDR2 YSYEKL, per germline. Here the CDR3 DNA reads TGCGCCAGCAGCCGCCTGACAGGGGGCGGAGGGGGGTACCAAGAGACCCAGTACTTC. Its protein is CASSRLTGGGGGYQETQYF.

The chain links TRBV6-5 to TRBJ2-7; weak D call: TRBD2 (7 bases). V lost 7 bases and J lost 2, with 15 bases in between. This CDR3 has 14 residues. In germline, CDR1 is MNHEY, CDR2 SVGAGI. This chain's CDR3 is CASTHSGGPYEQYF. The CDR3, as DNA: TGTGCCAGCACTCACTCGGGGGGCCCCTACGAGCAGTACTTC.

The chain joins TRBV10-1 to TRBJ2-2; D uncertain. From germline, CDR1 is WNHNN and CDR2 SYGVQD (reference sequence). The CDR3 is made up of 13 amino acids. V was pared by 5 bases and J by 6 bases, with 10 bases between. The CDR3 reads CASSWAGSGELFF. As DNA, the CDR3 is TGCGCCAGCAGTTGGGCCGGGTCCGGGGAGCTGTTTTTT.

The chain joins TRBV5-1 to TRBJ1-2, with 8 bases fitting TRBD1. Unmatched junction bases numbered 10, after V lost 0 bases and J lost 0 bases. Per the germline V gene, CDR1 is SGHRS and CDR2 is YFSETQ. CDR3 length: 18 amino acids. In DNA form, the CDR3 reads TGCGCCAGCAGCTTGGGCCGGGACAGGCTGGGCACTAACTATGGCTACACCTTC. The encoded protein is CASSLGRDRLGTNYGYTF.

V is TRBV15 and J is TRBJ1-6; perhaps TRBD1 as D (6 bases). Germline CDR1 is LNHNV and CDR2 is YYDKDF (reference sequence). Trimming took 8 bases from V and 6 from J, leaving 20 bases between them. CDR3 length: 16 amino acids. The CDR3 reads CATETGYGPINSPLHF. The CDR3 DNA sequence: TGTGCCACCGAGACAGGCTACGGCCCTATTAATTCACCCCTCCACTTT.

As regards this clone: This sample includes further DNA sequences coding for the same CDR3. The V and J genes are TRBV12-3 or TRBV12-4 and TRBJ2-2, with D hard to call. The ends were cut back, 2 bases at V and 8 bases at J, with 3 bases in the middle. The CDR3 totals 11 residues. CDR3 sequence reads: CASSLLGELFF. CDR3 DNA: TGTGCCAGCAGTTTATTGGGGGAGCTGTTTTTT.

This clone was counted a few times. The CDR3 nucleotides read TGTGCCAGTAGTATAACTGGCAAGAACACTGAAGCTTTCTTT. Translated, it gives CASSITGKNTEAFF. The chain recombines TRBV19 with TRBJ1-1, with no clear D. Trimming took off 2 bases at V and 1 base at J, with 8 bases between the two ends. Germline CDR1 LNHDA, CDR2 SQIVND (reference sequence). The CDR3 has 14 residues.

The rearrangement uses TRBV29-1 and TRBJ2-3; D may be TRBD2 (7 bases). Germline V gene sequence: CDR1 SQVTM, CDR2 ANQGSEA. The CDR3 extends over 14 amino acids. V lost 4 bases to trimming and J lost 3 bases, with 14 bases between them. The CDR3 reads CSVGRGGGTDTQYF. In DNA, the CDR3 is TGCAGCGTTGGGAGAGGGGGAGGGACAGATACGCAGTATTTT.

This chain joins TRBV5-1 and TRBJ1-5; D is unclear. The V gene's germline CDR1 is SGHRS and CDR2 YFSETQ. The CDR3 sequence is 14 residues long. V lost 0 bases and J lost 3, with 7 bases in between. This CDR3 reads CASSLGVANQPQHF. The CDR3 bases are TGCGCCAGCAGCTTGGGGGTTGCCAATCAGCCCCAGCATTTT. Full variable domain (outside the CDR3, taken from reference TRBV5-1 and TRBJ1-5): KAGVTQTPRYLIKTRGQQVTLSCSPISGHRSVSWYQQTPGQGLQFLFEYFSETQRNKGNFPGRFSGRQFSNSRSEMNVSTLELGDSALYLCASSLGVANQPQHFGDGTRLSIL.

DNA of the CDR3: TGTGCCAGCAGTGAAGTGGGGAGCTCCTATAATTCACCCCTCCACTTT. Its translation: CASSEVGSSYNSPLHF. V gene TRBV2 combines with J gene TRBJ1-6, with D uncertain. Trimming took 1 base from V and 0 from J, leaving 7 bases between them. Germline assignment: CDR1 SNHLY and CDR2 FYNNEI. This CDR3 has 16 amino acids.

This chain joins TRBV4-3 and TRBJ1-2, with 10 bases identical to TRBD1. Trimming cost V 4 bases and J 6 bases; bases outside gene matches: 2. The CDR3 sequence is 13 residues long. Germline CDR1 LGHNA, CDR2 YSLEER. The CDR3 DNA is TGCGCCAGCAGCCGGGACAGGGGAGATGGCTACACCTTC. This gives the protein CASSRDRGDGYTF.

V and J are TRBV3-1 (or the pseudogene TRBV3-2) and TRBJ2-7; unclear D gene. This CDR3 region has 14 residues. The germline V and J ends were trimmed by 1 base and 1 base, with 8 bases remaining between them. Per germline, CDR1 LGHDT and CDR2 YNNKEL (reference sequence). The DNA of the CDR3 is TGTGCCAGCAGCCAAGTCGGCCGGTCCTACGAGCAGTACTTC. This codes for CASSQVGRSYEQYF.

The CDR3 is CASSPRTGYLNTEAFF. The CDR3 bases are TGTGCCAGCAGCCCCAGGACAGGGTACTTGAACACTGAAGCTTTCTTT. The chain combines TRBV3-1 (or the pseudogene TRBV3-2) with TRBJ1-1; 8 nucleotides agree with TRBD1. CDR1 and CDR2 from the germline V gene are LGHDT and YNNKEL (reference sequence). This CDR3 spans 16 amino acids. V lost 4 bases, J lost 0 bases, and 7 bases stayed unmatched.

This clone was counted a few times. The chain has TRBV7-2 and TRBJ1-5; TRBD1 is a possible D gene (5 bases). The CDR3 contains 16 residues. CDR1 is SGHTA and CDR2 is FQGNSA in the germline V gene. Between the trimmed V and J ends, which lost 2 bases and 0 bases, there was a span of 11 bases. In DNA form, the CDR3 reads TGTGCCAGCAGCTTACGGCGGGGGGATAGCAATCAGCCCCAGCATTTT. Translation gives CASSLRRGDSNQPQHF.

The chain carries TRBV6-5 and TRBJ1-5, with a possible D match to TRBD1 (5 bases). CDR3 length: 15 residues. Germline CDR1 MNHEY, CDR2 SVGAGI. V was cut by 7 bases and J by 3 bases, with 16 bases left in between. The CDR3 DNA sequence: TGTGCCAGCACCGCCTCAGGGTCGCCCAATCAGCCCCAGCATTTT. Translation gives CASTASGSPNQPQHF.

The rearrangement links TRBV7-7 to TRBJ2-2, with 9 bases aligning to TRBD1. Germline assignment: CDR1 SSHAT and CDR2 FNYEAQ (reference sequence). CDR3 length: 15 amino acids. The V gene end was trimmed by 5 bases and the J gene end by 4 bases; junction bases not matched to a gene: 5. The DNA of the CDR3 is TGTGCCAGCAGCCGGACAGGGGTGACCACCGGGGAGCTGTTTTTT. Amino acids: CASSRTGVTTGELFF.

The chain recombines TRBV7-3 with TRBJ2-5; D is undetermined. This CDR3 is built from 13 residues. CDR1 and CDR2 (germline): SGHTA, FQGTGA. Between the trimmed V and J ends, which lost 4 bases and 7 bases, there was a span of 13 bases. CDR3 residues: CASSSRSWGTQYF. As DNA, the CDR3 is TGTGCCAGCAGCTCCCGGTCGTGGGGGACCCAGTACTTC.

This chain joins TRBV5-6 and TRBJ2-2; 7 nucleotides match TRBD1. Germline CDR1 reads SGHDT; CDR2 reads YYEEEE. The CDR3 runs to 16 residues. V lost 1 base to trimming and J lost 2 bases; unmatched junction nucleotides: 5. CDR3 residues: CASSLMRGLNTGELFF. CDR3 sequence (DNA): TGTGCCAGCAGCTTGATGAGGGGGCTAAACACCGGGGAGCTGTTTTTT.

This chain uses TRBV24-1 with TRBJ2-7, with D possibly being TRBD1 (6 bases). Germline V CDR1 and CDR2: KGHDR, SFDVKD. V gave up 2 bases and J gave up 3 bases, with 7 bases separating them. The CDR3 consists of 13 residues. The CDR3 DNA sequence: TGTGCCACCAGTGATTCCAGGGGCTACGAGCAGTACTTC. As protein: CATSDSRGYEQYF.

Only a few counts were recorded for this clone. For the CDR3, the DNA is TGTGCCAGCTCACGACAGGACAATCAGCCCCAGCATTTT. It is translated as CASSRQDNQPQHF. V usage is TRBV18 and J usage is TRBJ1-5; tentative D call: TRBD1 (6 bases). The CDR3 contains 13 residues. The germline gives CDR1 KGHSH, CDR2 LQKENI. Between the trimmed V and J ends, which lost 4 bases and 3 bases, there was a span of 7 bases.

V gene TRBV7-2 combines with J gene TRBJ2-7; no clear D gene. The CDR3 consists of 12 residues. V shed 0 bases and J shed 5 bases, with 5 bases lying between them. Germline CDR1 and CDR2: SGHTA and FQGNSA. The CDR3 coding sequence is TGTGCCAGCAGCTTAGCGCTCCACGAGCAGTACTTC. Its translation is CASSLALHEQYF.

This clone came up a few times. This rearrangement joins TRBV24-1 to TRBJ2-3; perhaps D is TRBD1 or TRBD2 (5 bases each). V lost 1 base, J lost 0 bases, and 10 bases lay in between. Germline lookup yields CDR1 KGHDR and CDR2 SFDVKD. The length of the CDR3 is 16 residues. CDR3 loop: CATSDLGTGSTDTQYF. The CDR3 coding sequence is TGTGCCACCAGTGATTTAGGGACGGGAAGCACAGATACGCAGTATTTT.

The sample holds one count of this clone. CDR3 sequence: CAIKGKDTEAFF. The CDR3 DNA follows: TGTGCCATCAAAGGGAAGGACACTGAAGCTTTCTTT. The chain employs TRBV10-3 and TRBJ1-1, with D uncertain. Trimming cost V 7 bases and J 3 bases, with 9 bases left between them. This CDR3 is 12 amino acids long. Looked up from germline, CDR1 is ENHRY and CDR2 is SYGVKD.

The rearrangement uses TRBV25-1 and TRBJ2-1; perhaps TRBD2 as D (5 bases). The CDR3 covers 15 residues. Germline V gene data show CDR1 as MGHDK and CDR2 as SYGVNS. V was trimmed by 5 bases and J by 5 bases, leaving 16 bases between them. CDR3 region: CASSSAGWRDNEQFF. The DNA for the CDR3 is TGTGCCAGCAGTTCCGCGGGTTGGAGAGACAATGAGCAGTTCTTC.

There are a few counts of this clone. The chain joins TRBV5-1 to TRBJ1-2; tentative D call: TRBD1 (5 bases). V was clipped by 7 bases and J by 0 bases, with 10 bases between them. The V gene's germline CDR1 is SGHRS and CDR2 YFSETQ. The CDR3 extends over 13 amino acids. Here the CDR3 reads CASSPGTNYGYTF. The DNA for the CDR3 is TGCGCCAGCTCTCCAGGGACTAACTATGGCTACACCTTC.

The rearrangement uses TRBV12-3 or TRBV12-4 and TRBJ1-1; D uncertain. V was cut by 3 bases and J by 6 bases, with 8 bases left in between. The CDR3 has 12 amino acids. The CDR3 nucleotides read TGTGCCAGCAGTTTTTGGTCAGCTGAAGCTTTCTTT. Amino acid sequence: CASSFWSAEAFF.

This clone has just a few counts. This chain links TRBV20-1 with TRBJ1-1, with D unresolved. This CDR3 contains 11 residues. Germline CDR1 reads DFQATT; CDR2 reads SNEGSKA (reference sequence). V lost 4 bases and J lost 0, with 3 bases in between. The CDR3 loop is CSATVNTEAFF. CDR3 sequence (DNA): TGCAGTGCTACAGTGAACACTGAAGCTTTCTTT.

The gene calls are TRBV19 and TRBJ1-6; 7 bases are shared with TRBD1. V was clipped by 5 bases and J by 6 bases; unmatched bases: 7. CDR3 length: 15 residues. Germline CDR1 LNHDA, CDR2 SQIVND (reference sequence). The CDR3 here is CASSAGQAINSPLHF. The CDR3 DNA sequence: TGTGCCAGTAGTGCAGGACAGGCGATTAATTCACCCCTCCACTTT. Complete variable domain (other parts from reference TRBV19 and TRBJ1-6): DGGITQSPKYLFRKEGQNVTLSCEQNLNHDAMYWYRQDPGQGLRLIYYSQIVNDFQKGDIAEGYSVSREKKESFPLTVTSAQKNPTAFYLCASSAGQAINSPLHFGNGTRLTVT.

The V gene is TRBV6-5, the J gene TRBJ2-7, with TRBD1 matching 10 bases. CDR1 is MNHEY, CDR2 SVGAGI, per germline. V was clipped by 5 bases and J by 3 bases; unmatched bases: 4. The CDR3 has 14 residues. The CDR3 sequence is CASSRDRGGYEQYF. The CDR3 DNA follows: TGTGCCAGCAGTCGGGACAGGGGTGGCTACGAGCAGTACTTC.